The sequence of this TCR beta chain was determined in a study of OX40 agonist ivuxolimab in advanced cancers. Measured with immunoSEQ multiplex PCR; TCRdb has only the in-frame clones, and not every one. The profile covers roughly 81,000 clones, with approximately 85% appearing a single time and around 5.5% taken by the ten largest. In the case of this clone: This CDR3 is also generated by other DNA sequences in the sample.

V dropped 4 bases and J dropped 0 bases, with 5 bases sitting between them. Germline-derived CDR1 and CDR2 are SGHRS and YFSETQ. The CDR3 totals 12 residues. This clonotype was obtained from an adult with an advanced solid tumor such as melanoma, head and neck, liver or kidney cancer. Sequencing used CD4+ or CD8+ T cells sorted from blood, obtained in a trial of the OX40 agonist ivuxolimab. The rearrangement joins TRBV5-1 to TRBJ2-7; the D is unclear. Here the CDR3 reads CASSLSSYEQYF. The CDR3 DNA reads as TGCGCCAGCAGCCTTAGCTCCTACGAGCAGTACTTC.